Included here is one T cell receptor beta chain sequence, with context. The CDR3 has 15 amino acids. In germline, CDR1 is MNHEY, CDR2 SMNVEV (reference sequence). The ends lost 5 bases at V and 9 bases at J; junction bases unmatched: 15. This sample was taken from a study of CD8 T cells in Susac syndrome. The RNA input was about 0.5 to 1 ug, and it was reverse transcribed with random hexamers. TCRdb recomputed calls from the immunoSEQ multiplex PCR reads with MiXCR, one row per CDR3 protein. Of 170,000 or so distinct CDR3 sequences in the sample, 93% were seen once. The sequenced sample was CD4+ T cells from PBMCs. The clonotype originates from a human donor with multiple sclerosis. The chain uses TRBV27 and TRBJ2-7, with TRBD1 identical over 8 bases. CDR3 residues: CASSPSGAGGFGQYF. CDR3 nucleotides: TGTGCCAGCAGTCCCTCCGGGGCAGGGGGCTTTGGGCAGTACTTC.